This T cell receptor (beta chain) was sequenced for a study of radiation and T cells in renal cell carcinoma. Measured with immunoSEQ multiplex PCR; TCRdb has only the in-frame clones, and not every one. In the table there are just under 150,000 clones, less than 90% of which are singletons. The study's findings and limits: In blood, top tumor clones expanded by 2 weeks, shrinking by 4. No pretreatment tumor biopsies were available for baseline clonotypes.

The sample's time point: blood 4 weeks post-SBRT, at nephrectomy. The treatment: 15 Gy SBRT to primary tumor, nephrectomy 4 weeks later. Note on this clone: Its antigen remains unknown.

Per germline, CDR1 MDHEN and CDR2 SYDVKM. J was trimmed by 8 bases and V by 5 bases; bases with no gene match: 8. The CDR3 has 14 amino acids. The sequencing used blood, collected from a patient whose treatment included radiotherapy and nephrectomy. The clonotype was recovered from a woman aged 45-65 years with renal cell carcinoma. This sequence joins TRBV28 and TRBJ1-4; TRBD1 agrees at 7 bases. DNA for the CDR3: TGTGCCAGCAGTACCGGACAGGTGAAGGAAAAACTGTTTTTT. It codes for CASSTGQVKEKLFF.